A single sample gave rise to the 20 T cell receptor beta chains below, sequenced in a study of T cell responses to AZD1222 COVID-19 vaccine. The table came from immunoSEQ multiplex PCR; TCRdb's copy has only in-frame clones and leaves some out. The table has over 65,000 clones, approximately 78% seen once. The sequencing used peripheral blood, collected on day 0 of AZD1222 vaccination. The source of these receptors is an adult in good health.

The genes are TRBV11-2 and TRBJ2-4; D gene unclear. V dropped 5 bases and J dropped 0 bases, with 20 bases sitting between them. Germline CDR1 SGHAT, CDR2 FQNNGV. This CDR3 contains 18 residues. Here the CDR3 DNA reads TGTGCCAGCAGCGAAGAAGCCATAGGCCTACTAGCCAAAAACATTCAGTACTTC. This codes for CASSEEAIGLLAKNIQYF.

This clone was recorded only once. The V and J genes are TRBV21-1 and TRBJ1-1; TRBD1 is taken as the D call from the table, unchecked against the DNA. TRBV21-1 is a pseudogene. This CDR3 has 12 residues. The CDR3: CAVGGLNTEAFF. In DNA, the CDR3 is TGTGCCGTAGGGGGTTTGAACACTGAAGCTTTCTTT.

The rearrangement joins TRBV12-2 to TRBJ2-7; the table calls TRBD2, which could not be checked here. TRBV12-2 is designated a pseudogene. This CDR3 region has 17 residues. The CDR3 loop is CASRQTSGGWPPYEQYF. The CDR3 DNA sequence: TGTGCAAGTCGCCAGACTAGCGGGGGATGGCCTCCCTACGAGCAGTACTTC.

The V gene is TRBV20-1, the J gene TRBJ1-2, with unresolved D. This CDR3 region has 11 residues. The germline V gene has CDR1 DFQATT and CDR2 SNEGSKA (reference sequence). V lost 6 bases and J 5 bases, leaving 10 bases between the germline ends. The CDR3 bases are TGCAGTGCAACGGACTTGTATGGCTACACCTTC. Protein: CSATDLYGYTF.

The chain couples TRBV5-1 to TRBJ2-1; the match to TRBD2 covers 12 bases. Germline V gene data show CDR1 as SGHRS and CDR2 as YFSETQ. V gave up 1 base and J gave up 6 bases; unmatched junction bases: 5. The CDR3 totals 16 residues. The DNA for the CDR3 is TGCGCCAGCAGCTTGACTAGCGGGAGGCCTTTCAATGAGCAGTTCTTC. Amino acids: CASSLTSGRPFNEQFF.

This rearrangement joins TRBV19 to TRBJ1-4; D remains unclear. The germline gives CDR1 LNHDA, CDR2 SQIVND (reference sequence). The CDR3 contains 15 residues. V lost 4 bases, J lost 4 bases, and 13 bases lay in between. The CDR3 bases are TGTGCCAGTAGTAGTCTGGCGGCAGATAATGAAAAACTGTTTTTT. It yields the protein CASSSLAADNEKLFF.

The chain uses TRBV6-5 and TRBJ1-2; the D is unclear. Trimming shortened V by 0 bases and J by 3 bases, and 8 bases separated the two germline ends. The germline V gene encodes CDR1 MNHEY and CDR2 SVGAGI. The CDR3 is 14 residues long. The DNA for the CDR3 is TGTGCCAGCAGTTACTCGTCCGGGGACTATGGCTACACCTTC. It specifies CASSYSSGDYGYTF.

This clone has a single count. The V call is TRBV10-3, the J call TRBJ1-2, with TRBD1 matching over 7 bases. J lost 2 bases, V lost 6 bases, and 3 bases had no gene match. The germline V gene encodes CDR1 ENHRY and CDR2 SYGVKD. The CDR3 sequence is 13 residues long. As DNA, the CDR3 is TGTGCCATCAGCGCGGACAGGAACTATGGCTACACCTTC. Translation: CAISADRNYGYTF.

The gene calls are TRBV9 and TRBJ2-3; the match to TRBD2 covers 10 bases. The junction had 2 bases not matched to a gene; V was cut back by 0 bases and J by 4 bases. Germline V CDR1 and CDR2: SGDLS, YYNGEE. This CDR3 spans 15 amino acids. CDR3 loop: CASSVGLAGADTQYF. The CDR3 nucleotides read TGTGCCAGCAGCGTAGGGCTAGCGGGGGCAGATACGCAGTATTTT.

The rearrangement uses TRBV2 and TRBJ2-3; no clear D gene. The V end was cut by 1 base, the J end by 6 bases, with 11 bases between. This CDR3 comprises 14 residues. In germline, CDR1 is SNHLY, CDR2 FYNNEI. The CDR3 DNA sequence: TGTGCCAGCAGTGAAGTTTCGGCGGCCGATACGCAGTATTTT. It codes for CASSEVSAADTQYF.

This rearrangement joins TRBV9 to TRBJ2-3; 8 nucleotides align to TRBD1. V lost 4 bases and J lost 3; bases outside the gene matches: 7. This CDR3 is 15 amino acids long. Germline V lookup: CDR1 SGDLS, CDR2 YYNGEE. The CDR3 nucleotides read TGTGCCAGCAGCTTCAGACAGGGGAAGACAGATACGCAGTATTTT. Translating gives CASSFRQGKTDTQYF.

This chain uses TRBV18 with TRBJ2-1; 8 bases align to TRBD2. The CDR3 is 15 amino acids. V lost 4 bases, J lost 16 bases, and 18 bases stayed unmatched. Looked up from germline, CDR1 is KGHSH and CDR2 is LQKENI. CDR3 residues: CASSQVELAGKVEFF. The CDR3 DNA follows: TGTGCCAGCTCACAAGTTGAATTAGCGGGGAAAGTAGAATTCTTC.

V gene TRBV27 combines with J gene TRBJ1-1, with a weak D call TRBD1 (5 bases). This CDR3 region has 14 residues. Between the trimmed V and J ends, which lost 0 bases and 4 bases, there was a span of 9 bases. Germline assignment: CDR1 MNHEY and CDR2 SMNVEV (reference sequence). The CDR3 sequence is CASSLSPGLTEAFF. The CDR3 coding sequence is TGTGCCAGCAGTTTATCCCCAGGGCTCACTGAAGCTTTCTTT.

This chain connects TRBV24-1 to TRBJ1-5; the D is unclear. Germline CDR1 is KGHDR and CDR2 is SFDVKD. V lost 1 base and J 0 bases, leaving 9 bases between the germline ends. There are 16 residues in the CDR3. Written as DNA, the CDR3 is TGTGCCACCAGTGATTTCCAACCGTATAGCAATCAGCCCCAGCATTTT. Protein: CATSDFQPYSNQPQHF.

This clone was seen at least ten times. This chain joins TRBV3-1 (or the pseudogene TRBV3-2) and TRBJ2-2, with 7 bases matching TRBD2. Germline V CDR1 and CDR2: LGHDT, YNNKEL (reference sequence). The CDR3 covers 15 residues. Trimming took 3 bases from V and 3 from J; bases not matched to a gene: 4. This chain's CDR3 is CASSQSGTYTGELFF. The CDR3 DNA reads as TGTGCCAGCAGCCAGAGCGGGACTTACACCGGGGAGCTGTTTTTT.

J is TRBJ2-3 and V is TRBV6-5, with 10 positions matching TRBD2. Germline trimming cut 10 bases from V and 3 bases from J; bases unmatched to any gene: 10. CDR1 MNHEY and CDR2 SVGAGI come from the germline V gene. The CDR3 consists of 15 residues. The CDR3 reads CAITPLAGETDTQYF. In DNA form, the CDR3 reads TGTGCCATCACCCCCCTAGCGGGAGAAACAGATACGCAGTATTTT.

V and J are TRBV19 and TRBJ2-3; 10 nucleotides align to TRBD2. With V trimmed by 6 bases and J by 2 bases, 11 bases remained unmatched. This CDR3 has 17 amino acids. In germline, CDR1 is LNHDA, CDR2 SQIVND (reference sequence). As DNA, the CDR3 is TGTGCCAGTAGCGGGGACTTCGGACTAGCGGTCACAGATACGCAGTATTTT. Encoded protein: CASSGDFGLAVTDTQYF.

The chain links TRBV7-2 to TRBJ2-1, with 15 nucleotides matching TRBD2. The CDR3 covers 19 residues. The ends lost 3 bases at V and 3 bases at J; junction bases unmatched: 9. Germline loops: CDR1 SGHTA, CDR2 FQGNSA. DNA for the CDR3: TGTGCCAGCAGCTTTTACCGGACTAGCGGGAGGGGAGGCTACAATGAGCAGTTCTTC. It specifies CASSFYRTSGRGGYNEQFF.

The chain has TRBV5-1 and TRBJ1-1; D unclear. V shed 0 bases and J shed 1 base, with 10 bases lying between them. The CDR3 has 15 amino acids. CDR1 and CDR2 from the germline V gene are SGHRS and YFSETQ. In DNA, the CDR3 is TGCGCCAGCAGCTTGGTTAGCTTTAAGAACACTGAAGCTTTCTTT. This translates into CASSLVSFKNTEAFF. The whole variable domain, remainder taken from reference TRBV5-1 and TRBJ1-1, is KAGVTQTPRYLIKTRGQQVTLSCSPISGHRSVSWYQQTPGQGLQFLFEYFSETQRNKGNFPGRFSGRQFSNSRSEMNVSTLELGDSALYLCASSLVSFKNTEAFFGQGTRLTVV.

The rearrangement joins TRBV3-1 (or the pseudogene TRBV3-2) to TRBJ2-4; possibly TRBD2 for D (6 bases). Germline CDR1 is LGHDT and CDR2 is YNNKEL (reference sequence). CDR3 size: 14 residues. Trimming pared 2 bases from V and 5 bases from J, leaving 10 bases between. DNA for the CDR3: TGTGCCAGCAGCCAATCACTAGCTCAAAACATTCAGTACTTC. This gives the protein CASSQSLAQNIQYF.